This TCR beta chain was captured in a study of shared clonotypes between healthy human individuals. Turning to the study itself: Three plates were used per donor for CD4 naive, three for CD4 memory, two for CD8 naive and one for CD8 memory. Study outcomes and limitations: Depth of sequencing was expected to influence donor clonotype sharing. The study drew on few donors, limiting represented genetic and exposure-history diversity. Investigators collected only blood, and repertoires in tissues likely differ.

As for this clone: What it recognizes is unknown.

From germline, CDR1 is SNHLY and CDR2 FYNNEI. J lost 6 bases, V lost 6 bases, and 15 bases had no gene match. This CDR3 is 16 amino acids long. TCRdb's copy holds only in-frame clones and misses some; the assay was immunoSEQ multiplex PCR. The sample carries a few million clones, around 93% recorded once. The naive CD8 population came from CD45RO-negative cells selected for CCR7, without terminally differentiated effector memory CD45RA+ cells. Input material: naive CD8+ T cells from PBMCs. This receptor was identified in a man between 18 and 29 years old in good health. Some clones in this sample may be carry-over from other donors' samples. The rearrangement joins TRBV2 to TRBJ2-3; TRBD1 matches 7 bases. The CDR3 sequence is CASSGSGQPGIDTQYF. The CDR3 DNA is TGTGCCAGCAGCGGATCGGGACAGCCAGGGATTGATACGCAGTATTTT.